This record concerns one TCR beta chain sequence. RNA transcripts provided the template for amplifying TCR beta CDR3 regions. First-round RT-PCR with HTBI primers preceded a second-round multiplex PCR. Via MiXCR, TCRdb re-called the multiplex PCR reads, giving one row per CDR3 protein. The sample has 650,000 to 900,000 distinct CDR3 sequences, roughly 40% seen once. Ophthalmopathy-affected donors exhibited moderate-to-severe activity, CAS ≥3, NOSPECS ≥4, and duration under 3 months. Fresh peripheral blood, around 10 ml, was the PBMC source. The data are from a study of Graves' ophthalmopathy and Graves' hyperthyroidism. Germline CDR1 MGHDK, CDR2 SYGVNS. The V end was cut by 7 bases, the J end by 4 bases, with 13 bases between. The CDR3 is 13 amino acids.

This chain uses TRBV25-1 with TRBJ1-2; D unresolved. This receptor was taken from an adult man with Graves' ophthalmopathy. Sequencing was performed on peripheral blood. CDR3 region: CASTGGESYGYTF. CDR3 nucleotide sequence: TGTGCCAGCACCGGCGGGGAGTCCTATGGCTACACCTTC.